This section outlines one T cell receptor beta chain sequence together with its context. Original analysis: Scientists estimated how many nucleated cells there were by amplifying reference gene primers. Assay used: immunoSEQ multiplex PCR; TCRdb lists only in-frame clones, some missing. For V, J and clone size, that table is used; D and trimming come from the DNA. The repertoire consists of tens of thousands of clones, with 65% to 80% occurring once and the leading ten covering 1.5% to 2%. Trimming left V 5 bases short and J 4 bases short, with 8 bases between. CDR1 LNHDA and CDR2 SQIVND come from the germline V gene (reference sequence). The CDR3 is 12 amino acids. This specimen belongs to a study of blood T cell repertoires in COVID-19.

Sequencing was carried out using peripheral blood. The origin of this receptor is a man in his sixties with active COVID-19. The chain combines TRBV19 with TRBJ1-1; D perhaps matches TRBD1 (5 bases). This CDR3 reads CASSVQGTEAFF. In nucleotides, the CDR3 is TGTGCCAGTAGTGTTCAGGGCACTGAAGCTTTCTTT.